This T cell receptor beta chain derives from a study of blood T cell repertoires in COVID-19. How the authors handled the data: Amplification of reference gene primers provided the estimated nucleated cell counts. Sequencing used immunoSEQ multiplex PCR; TCRdb keeps in-frame clones, though not all of them. From that table come the V and J calls and clone size; the DNA was used to work out D and trimming. The repertoire holds about 180,000 clones, with around four fifths as singletons. The source is a man between 65 and 80 years old with active or convalescent COVID-19. Material for sequencing was peripheral blood.

This CDR3 reads CASSPAGVVQPQHF. The CDR3 DNA sequence: TGTGCCAGCAGCCCGGCAGGGGTTGTTCAGCCCCAGCATTTT. The rearrangement links TRBV28 to TRBJ1-5, with D perhaps matching TRBD1 (6 bases). Deletions cut 6 bases from V and 6 bases from J, with 15 bases between. The CDR3 consists of 14 residues. CDR1 MDHEN and CDR2 SYDVKM come from the germline V gene.